This T cell receptor (beta chain) came from a study of blood T cell repertoires in COVID-19. The overall study: Whether acute or convalescent, the COVID-19 samples came from the United States, Italy and Spain.

Worth noting for this clone: The junction departs from the called germline gene at one end, perhaps through a read error.

The method was immunoSEQ multiplex PCR; TCRdb's version includes in-frame clones alone and lacks a portion of them. The repertoire holds 35,000 to 45,000 clones, with around 86% as singletons. The CDR3 has 16 residues. The germline V gene has CDR1 SSHAT and CDR2 FNYEAQ (reference sequence). The J gene is TRBJ2-7, the V gene TRBV7-7; D is ambiguous. The receptor was isolated from a man aged 35 to 55 with active COVID-19. Sample: peripheral blood. This CDR3 is CASSPEADGRSYEQYF. In nucleotides, the CDR3 is TGTGCTAGCAGCCCAGAGGCCGACGGCCGCTCCTACGAGCAGTACTTC. The whole variable domain, remainder taken from reference TRBV7-7 and TRBJ2-7, is GAGVSQSPRYKVTKRGQDVTLRCDPISSHATLYWYQQALGQGPEFLTYFNYEAQPDKSGLPSDRFSAERPEGSISTLTIQRTEQRDSAMYRCASSPEADGRSYEQYFGPGTRLTVT.